These 22 T cell receptor beta chains were all obtained from the same sample, sequenced in a study of CD8+CD57+ T cells in acquired aplastic anemia. Selection for sequencing was limited to patients who had shown CD8+CD57+ cell expansion by flow cytometry. The study profiled TCR beta VDJ and CDR3 using genomic DNA as template. TCRdb ran MiXCR on the reads and lists one entry per CDR3 protein. This sample carries just over 450,000 distinct CDR3 sequences, about a third of them seen once, and the ten largest clones take approximately 0.82%. The specimen was sorted CD4+, CD8+, or CD8+CD57+ T cells (not recorded which) from PBMCs. The receptors derive from a human donor with aplastic anemia.

The V and J genes are TRBV25-1 and TRBJ2-3; no firm D call. The CDR3 covers 13 residues. CDR1 is MGHDK and CDR2 is SYGVNS in the germline V gene. The DNA for the CDR3 is TGTGCTAGAGTTGGATCTAGCACAGATACGCAGTATTTT. As protein: CARVGSSTDTQYF.

This clonotype was observed many times. This rearrangement joins TRBV4-3 to TRBJ1-2; tentatively, D is TRBD1 (5 bases). The CDR3 is 15 residues long. CDR1 and CDR2 (germline): LGHNA, YSLEER. V lost 0 bases to trimming and J lost 5 bases, with 13 bases between them. As DNA, the CDR3 is TGCGCCAGCAGCCAAGATAGGCAGGGATTGTATGGCTACACCTTC. This translates into CASSQDRQGLYGYTF.

The chain joins TRBV7-8 to TRBJ2-7; 12 bases align to TRBD2. The CDR3 runs 17 residues. V gave up 1 base and J gave up 5 bases; unmatched junction bases: 9. Per the germline V gene, CDR1 is SGHVS and CDR2 is FQNEAQ. The CDR3 here is CASSLVLAGGLRDEQYF. CDR3 in DNA: TGTGCCAGCAGCTTAGTGCTAGCGGGGGGGCTGAGGGACGAGCAGTACTTC.

The sample holds many counts of this clonotype. The chain has TRBV16 and TRBJ2-5, with D possibly being TRBD2 (5 bases). Germline V gene lookup returns CDR1 KGHSY and CDR2 FQNENV. Trimming took off 4 bases at V and 5 bases at J, with 17 bases between the two ends. The CDR3 covers 15 residues. DNA of the CDR3: TGTGCCAGCAGCCCCCGCGCAGGAACGGGGGAGACCCAGTACTTC. This codes for CASSPRAGTGETQYF.

V usage is TRBV6-5 and J usage is TRBJ1-2, with D possibly matching TRBD1 (5 bases). With 3 bases removed from V and 0 bases from J, the gap between germline ends came to 11 bases. CDR1 is MNHEY and CDR2 is SVGAGI in the germline V gene. The CDR3 has 15 amino acids. CDR3 in DNA: TGTGCCAGCAGTTATGGGACGCGGCCTAACTATGGCTACACCTTC. It encodes CASSYGTRPNYGYTF.

This chain connects TRBV20-1 to TRBJ2-1, with D possibly TRBD1 on 6 matching bases. V was pared by 5 bases and J by 4 bases, with 12 bases between. The germline V gene has CDR1 DFQATT and CDR2 SNEGSKA (reference sequence). The CDR3 spans 13 residues. This CDR3 reads CSAHATGYNEQFF. CDR3 coding DNA: TGCAGTGCTCACGCTACAGGGTACAATGAGCAGTTCTTC.

A single count supports this clonotype. The chain joins TRBV15 to TRBJ1-6, with a tentative D call TRBD1 (5 bases). Germline-derived CDR1 and CDR2 are LNHNV and YYDKDF (reference sequence). This CDR3 is built from 17 residues. The V end lost 0 bases, the J end lost 9 bases, and 18 bases lay between the germline ends. The CDR3 DNA follows: TGTGCCACCAGCAGAGAGGGGGGGGGTCGGGGGGGTTCACCCCTCCACTTT. Protein sequence: CATSREGGGRGGSPLHF.

The chain recombines TRBV7-6 with TRBJ2-1; TRBD2 matches 13 bases. The CDR3 totals 17 residues. Germline CDR1 and CDR2: SGHVS and FNYEAQ. V trimming: 5 bases; J trimming: 2 bases; junction bases outside the gene matches: 6. The CDR3 is CASSTSGGAGTYNEQFF. In DNA, the CDR3 is TGTGCCAGCAGCACTAGCGGGGGGGCCGGTACCTACAATGAGCAGTTCTTC.

This chain connects TRBV27 to TRBJ1-5; D not resolved. The CDR3 length is 18 residues. CDR1 is MNHEY, CDR2 SMNVEV, per germline (reference sequence). V was clipped by 1 base and J by 6 bases, with 22 bases between them. CDR3 DNA: TGTGCCAGCAGTTTATTCCCCACACAAGTAGGGAGAGGTCAGCCCCAGCATTTT. It codes for CASSLFPTQVGRGQPQHF.

V is TRBV5-1 and J is TRBJ2-2; 7 nucleotides agree with TRBD1. The CDR3 loop spans 17 amino acids. Losses at the gene ends were 0 bases for V and 2 bases for J; bases not matched to a gene: 7. Per the germline V gene, CDR1 is SGHRS and CDR2 is YFSETQ. In nucleotides, the CDR3 is TGCGCCAGCAGCTTGGAACCCGGGACAGCTAACACCGGGGAGCTGTTTTTT. Translating it yields CASSLEPGTANTGELFF.

The V call is TRBV25-1, the J call TRBJ2-3; D could derive from TRBD1 or TRBD2 (5 bases each). The CDR3 is made up of 17 amino acids. V shed 2 bases and J shed 0 bases, with 15 bases lying between them. Germline CDR1 and CDR2: MGHDK and SYGVNS. The CDR3 protein is CASSEAAGRASTDTQYF. For the CDR3, the DNA is TGTGCCAGCAGTGAAGCGGCGGGCAGGGCTAGCACAGATACGCAGTATTTT.

The V and J genes are TRBV2 and TRBJ2-3; D is undetermined. Per the germline V gene, CDR1 is SNHLY and CDR2 is FYNNEI. The CDR3 spans 13 residues. V shed 5 bases and J shed 6 bases, with 12 bases lying between them. This CDR3 is CASSLQIRDTQYF. CDR3 nucleotide sequence: TGTGCCAGCAGTTTACAAATCAGGGATACGCAGTATTTT.

To note about this clonotype: Without the conserved terminal phenylalanine or tryptophan, this CDR3 likely stems from a read error. The J gene is TRBJ1-2, the V gene TRBV2; TRBD1 agrees at 8 bases. J gave up 2 bases and V 6 bases, and 5 bases lay outside the gene matches. Germline lookup yields CDR1 SNHLY and CDR2 FYNNEI. The CDR3 loop spans 14 amino acids. The CDR3 DNA follows: TGTGCCAGCAGGGGGGGGGACAGGAACTATGGCTACACCCTC. It encodes CASRGGDRNYGYTL.

The CDR3 sequence is CSAGQGLTYGYTF. DNA for the CDR3: TGCAGCGCAGGACAGGGGCTCACCTATGGCTACACCTTC. This sequence joins TRBV29-1 and TRBJ1-2; 9 bases align to TRBD1. CDR3 length equals 13 residues. Germline CDR1 and CDR2: SQVTM and ANQGSEA. V lost 7 bases and J lost 4; bases outside the gene matches: 7.

Here the CDR3 DNA reads TGTGCCAGCAGCCCCTTACGGGACAGGGGTTACTACGAGCAGTACTTC. It encodes CASSPLRDRGYYEQYF. This chain joins TRBV11-2 and TRBJ2-7, with TRBD1 matching over 10 bases. Germline loops: CDR1 SGHAT, CDR2 FQNNGV. The CDR3 covers 16 residues. The V gene end was trimmed by 5 bases and the J gene end by 3 bases; junction bases not matched to a gene: 10.

V gene TRBV7-3 combines with J gene TRBJ1-1; the D is unclear. V was clipped by 5 bases and J by 3 bases, with 13 bases between them. This CDR3 has 14 residues. Germline V gives CDR1 SGHTA, CDR2 FQGTGA. The CDR3 region has the DNA TGTGCCAGCAGCCGCTTGGGAGGGCACACTGAAGCTTTCTTT. Amino acid sequence: CASSRLGGHTEAFF. Variable domain in full (rest from reference TRBV7-3 and TRBJ1-1): GAGVSQTPSNKVTEKGKYVELRCDPISGHTALYWYRQSLGQGPEFLIYFQGTGAADDSGLPNDRFFAVRPEGSVSTLKIQRTERGDSAVYLCASSRLGGHTEAFFGQGTRLTVV.

This clonotype has at least ten counts. The chain couples TRBV25-1 to TRBJ2-7; TRBD1 is a possible D gene (7 bases). This CDR3 is 13 amino acids long. Trimming pared 5 bases from V and 5 bases from J, leaving 13 bases between. The germline CDR1 and CDR2 sequences are MGHDK and SYGVNS. The CDR3 spells CASSQQGRNEQYF. DNA for the CDR3: TGTGCCAGCAGTCAACAGGGGAGGAACGAGCAGTACTTC.

This clonotype was observed at least ten times. CDR3 residues: CASSLQGASNQPQHF. The CDR3 nucleotides read TGTGCCAGCAGCTTACAGGGGGCGAGCAATCAGCCCCAGCATTTT. V usage is TRBV7-2 and J usage is TRBJ1-5, with 8 bases identical to TRBD1. This CDR3 region has 15 residues. Germline V gives CDR1 SGHTA, CDR2 FQGNSA. V trimming: 2 bases; J trimming: 1 base; junction bases outside the gene matches: 1. The whole variable domain, remainder taken from reference TRBV7-2 and TRBJ1-5, is GAGVSQSPSNKVTEKGKDVELRCDPISGHTALYWYRQSLGQGLEFLIYFQGNSAPDKSGLPSDRFSAERTGGSVSTLTIQRTQQEDSAVYLCASSLQGASNQPQHFGDGTRLSIL.

The sample holds many counts of this clonotype. V usage is TRBV20-1 and J usage is TRBJ1-6, with 8 bases that match TRBD1. The germline gives CDR1 DFQATT, CDR2 SNEGSKA (reference sequence). V shed 3 bases, J shed 5 bases, and the junction held 9 bases outside the gene matches. The CDR3 consists of 16 residues. The CDR3 bases are TGCAGTGCTAGGCCATCACTGGGACAGGATAATTCACCCCTCCACTTT. It specifies CSARPSLGQDNSPLHF.

This clonotype showed up just a few times. V gene TRBV15 combines with J gene TRBJ2-7; D might be TRBD1 (5 bases). The CDR3 has 13 amino acids. V was clipped by 0 bases and J by 6 bases, with 9 bases between them. In germline, CDR1 is LNHNV, CDR2 YYDKDF (reference sequence). Here the CDR3 reads CATSRDRQPEQYF. The CDR3 nucleotides read TGTGCCACCAGCAGAGATCGACAGCCCGAGCAGTACTTC.

This clonotype was seen a single time. A much bigger clone sits one base away, suggesting this may be a read error. V gene TRBV7-3 combines with J gene TRBJ2-7; 7 bases align to TRBD2. This CDR3 contains 14 residues. Germline V gene sequence: CDR1 SGHTA, CDR2 FQGTGA. CDR3 in amino acids: CASSRLGGLDERYF. CDR3 DNA: TGTGCCAGCAGCCGCTTGGGAGGGTTGGACGAGCGGTACTTC.

The rearrangement links TRBV6-1 to TRBJ1-6; 9 nucleotides align to TRBD1. The CDR3 runs 17 residues. Per the germline V gene, CDR1 is MNHNS and CDR2 is SASEGT. V lost 6 bases, J lost 7 bases, and 13 bases stayed unmatched. The CDR3 protein is CASRIGQGRRKNSPLHF. The DNA for the CDR3 is TGTGCCAGCAGGATCGGACAGGGGCGGCGGAAAAATTCACCCCTCCACTTT.